The clone carrying this TCR beta chain was seen just once. The antigen is unknown. Time point indicated: newly diagnosed GD, antithyroid drugs for less than 3 months. RNA extracted from PBMCs served as the sequencing template. The data originate from a study of regulatory T cells in long-lasting Graves disease. Germline loops: CDR1 LGHDT, CDR2 YNNKEL (reference sequence). CDR3 length: 14 amino acids. Trimming removed 2 bases at V and 3 bases at J, with 7 bases between. Both iRepertoire HTBI primers and Arm-PCR of CDR3 regions were used to build the TCR beta libraries. TCRdb passed the multiplex PCR reads through MiXCR, listing each CDR3 protein once. The sample shows about 380,000 distinct CDR3 sequences, about 14% of them seen only once. Study-level points and caveats: Persistent patients had more shared public clonotypes (around 2,500) than new patients (about 900). The study found lower TCR diversity in persistent Graves' patients than in newly diagnosed ones.

The clonotype was recovered from a female donor with Graves disease. The chain joins TRBV3-1 to TRBJ2-2; D unresolved. The specimen was peripheral blood mononuclear cells (PBMCs), collected at new diagnosis, from a patient treated with antithyroid drugs. The CDR3 here is CASSQISYTGELFF. DNA of the CDR3: TGTGCCAGCAGCCAAATCTCTTACACCGGGGAGCTGTTTTTT.